The clone carrying this T cell receptor beta chain was counted only a few times. The antigen remains unidentified. At one boundary the junction diverges from the germline segment, which might be a read error. The CDR3 length is 13 residues. CDR1 is SEHNR, CDR2 FQNEAQ, per germline (reference sequence). The entry originates in a study of T cells in Graves' hyperthyroidism and ophthalmopathy. Regions amplified from RNA transcripts were the TCR beta CDR3 regions. The primer set for the first-round RT-PCR of the TCR CDR3 was HTBI. A single record per CDR3 protein comes from TCRdb applying MiXCR to the multiplex PCR reads. Among just under 750,000 distinct CDR3 sequences listed, about a third were seen once. The diagnoses drew upon clinical symptoms, serum thyroxine and TRAb, thyroid ultrasound and orbital computed tomography. Out of approximately 10 ml of fresh peripheral blood came the PBMCs. Study-level results: In blood, most of the thyroid clonotypes expanded above 0.001 were also present.

The TCR was taken from a woman in her thirties or forties with Graves' hyperthyroidism. V usage is TRBV7-9 and J usage is TRBJ2-7; no reliable D call. Sequencing was done on a sample of blood. CDR3 in amino acids: CASSQGPDYEQYF. CDR3 DNA sequence: TGCGCCAGCAGCCAAGGCCCGGACTACGAGCAGTACTTC.